The present T cell receptor beta chain was sequenced within a study of cytomegalovirus exposure and HLA in healthy donors. 60 Vbeta and 13 Jbeta primers were used in PCR. Assay: immunoSEQ multiplex PCR; the TCRdb copy retains only in-frame clones and omits some. The top ten clones hold about 3% of a sample with around 67,000 clones, about 61% of them seen once. Turning to this clone: Its antigen is currently unknown.

Germline values: CDR1 SQVTM, CDR2 ANQGSEA. Trimming took 6 bases from V and 4 from J; bases not matched to a gene: 8. This CDR3 has 13 residues. Though nominally healthy at sampling, donors likely had unrecorded immune exposures. Study-wide results and caveats: Reportedly, a later analysis found an Asian-associated ancestry cluster had fewer N-insertions than the approximately 670-donor mean. Cytomegalovirus association was assigned to about 150 TCR beta chains. Using the classifier, cytomegalovirus status was reportedly diagnosed with high specificity and sensitivity.

This clonotype was sampled from a woman aged 45-59 years in good health and CMV-seronegative. The chain couples TRBV29-1 to TRBJ1-2; 7 nucleotides line up with TRBD1. The sequenced sample consisted of PBMCs. CDR3 nucleotide sequence: TGCAGCGTCGGTCCGCAGGGGGGCTATGGCTACACCTTC. Protein: CSVGPQGGYGYTF.